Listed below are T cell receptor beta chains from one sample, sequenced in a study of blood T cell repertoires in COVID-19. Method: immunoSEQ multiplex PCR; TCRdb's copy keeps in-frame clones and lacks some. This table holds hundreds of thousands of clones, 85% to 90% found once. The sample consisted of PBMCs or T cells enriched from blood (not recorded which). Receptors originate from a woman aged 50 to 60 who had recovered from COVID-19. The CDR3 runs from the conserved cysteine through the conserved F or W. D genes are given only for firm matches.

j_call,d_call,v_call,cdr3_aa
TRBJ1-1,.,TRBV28,CASSALRTAMNTEAFF
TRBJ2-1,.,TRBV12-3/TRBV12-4,CASLFNNEQFF
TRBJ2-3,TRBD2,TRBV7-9,CASSPPSLRGGLDTQYF
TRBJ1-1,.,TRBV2,CASEGSREAFF
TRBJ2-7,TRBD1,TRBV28,CASSLLYRGLYEQYF
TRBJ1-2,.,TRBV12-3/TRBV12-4,CASSFSGYGYTF
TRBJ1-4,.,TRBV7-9,CASSFYRDLGVTNEKLFF
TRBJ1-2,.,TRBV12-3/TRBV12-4,CASRGLNYGYTF
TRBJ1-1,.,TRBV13,CASSSVEMGRRSAFF
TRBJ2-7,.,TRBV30,CAWSQAARQALIYEQYF
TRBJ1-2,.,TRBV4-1,CASSQDLGAGYTF
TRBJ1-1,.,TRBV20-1,CSASSAELNTEAFF
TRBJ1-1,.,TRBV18,CASSTFRRGNDVEAFF
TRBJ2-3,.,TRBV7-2,CASSFGNPDTQYF
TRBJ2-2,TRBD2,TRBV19,CASTRAGGSTGELFF
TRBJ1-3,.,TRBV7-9,CASSLGSSLSGNTIYF
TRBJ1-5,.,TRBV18,CASSPPSAGSQPQHF
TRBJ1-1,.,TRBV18,CASSPSRSRNTEAFF
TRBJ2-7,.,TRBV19,CASSIEVGTPNKQYF
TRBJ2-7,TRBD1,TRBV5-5,CASTSRGHRGREYF
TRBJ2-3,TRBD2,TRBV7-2,CASSPGLAGTGTDTQYF
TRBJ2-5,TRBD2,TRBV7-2,CASSPLAGGRETQYF
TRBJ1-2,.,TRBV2,CASRADTYGYTF
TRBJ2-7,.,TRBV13,CASSSRGAVSDEQYF
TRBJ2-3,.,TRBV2,CASKWASDTQYF
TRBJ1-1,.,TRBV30,CAWEGGVGQSEAFF
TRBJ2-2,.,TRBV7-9,CASSFLGAGELFF
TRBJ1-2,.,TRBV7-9,CASSSTGNGYTF
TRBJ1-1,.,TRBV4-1,CASSRGASTEAFF
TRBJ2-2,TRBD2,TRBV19,CASRIQAGGLTGELFF
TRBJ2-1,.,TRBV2,CASSEGRGFFGNEQFF
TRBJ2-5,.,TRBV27,CASSPLSQETQYF
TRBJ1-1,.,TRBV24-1,CATSDLTEAFF
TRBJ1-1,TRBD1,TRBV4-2,CASRAEQGAGTEAFF
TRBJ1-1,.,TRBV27,CASSFQGNTEAFF
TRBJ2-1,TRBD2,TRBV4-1,CASSPSGLPYNEQFF
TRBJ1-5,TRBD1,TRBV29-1,CSVGDRENQPQHF
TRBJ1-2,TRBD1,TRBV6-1,CASSEGDRNYGYTF
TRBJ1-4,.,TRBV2,CAVSPGQANEKLFF
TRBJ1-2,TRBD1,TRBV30,CAWRQGNGYTF
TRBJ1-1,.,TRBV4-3,CASSQDPSQGGGLNTEAFF
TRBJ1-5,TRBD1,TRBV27,CASSLSRQGNQPQHF
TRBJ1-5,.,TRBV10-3,CAISGTPEQPQHF
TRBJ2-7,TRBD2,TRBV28,CASSFSRGAYEQYF
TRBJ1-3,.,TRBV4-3,CASSPGARASGNTIYF
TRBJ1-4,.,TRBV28,CASSWLSGTNEKLFF
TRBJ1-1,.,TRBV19,CASSPGTGYTEAFF
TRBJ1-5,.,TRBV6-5,CASRLEHTGQPQHF
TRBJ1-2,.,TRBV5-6,CASSLAGEIYGYTF
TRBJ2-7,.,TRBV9,CASSVAGDRRSSYEQYF
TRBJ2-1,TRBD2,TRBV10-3,CAITTSGELSNEQFF
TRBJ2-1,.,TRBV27,CASSSQTVAYNEQFF
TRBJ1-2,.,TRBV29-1,CSGLQGNYGYTF
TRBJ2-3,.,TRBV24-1,CATSAGGLGTDTQYF
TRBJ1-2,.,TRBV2,CASSIKQGIDGYTF
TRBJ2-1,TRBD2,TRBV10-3,CAISSLGGAGTYNEQFF
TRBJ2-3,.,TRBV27,CASSPPLQGWILGDTQYF
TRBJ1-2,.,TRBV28,CASSSPGGNYGYTF
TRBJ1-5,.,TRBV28,CASSLREQISPQHF